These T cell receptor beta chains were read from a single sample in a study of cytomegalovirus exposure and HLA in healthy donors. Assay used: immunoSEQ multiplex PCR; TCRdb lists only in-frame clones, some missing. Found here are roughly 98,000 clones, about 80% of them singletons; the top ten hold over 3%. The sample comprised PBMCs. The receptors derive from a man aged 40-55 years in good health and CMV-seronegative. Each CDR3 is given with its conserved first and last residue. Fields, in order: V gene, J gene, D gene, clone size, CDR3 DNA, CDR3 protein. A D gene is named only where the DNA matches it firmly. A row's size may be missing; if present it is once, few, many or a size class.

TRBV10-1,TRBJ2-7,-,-,TGCGCCAGCAGCGCCGGGGCCTACGAGCAGTACTTC,CASSAGAYEQYF
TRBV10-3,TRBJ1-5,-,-,TGTGCCATCAGTGAGTCCGGACATAGCAATCAGCCCCAGCATTTT,CAISESGHSNQPQHF
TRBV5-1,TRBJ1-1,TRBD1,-,TGCGCCAGCAGCTTGGAACAGGGGGGTGCTTTCTTT,CASSLEQGGAFF
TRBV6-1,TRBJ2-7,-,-,TGTGCCAGCAGCGCCGGGGAGTACTCCTACGAGCAGTACTTC,CASSAGEYSYEQYF
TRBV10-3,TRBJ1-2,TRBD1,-,TGTGCCATCAGTACTGGACAGGCGGACAACTATGGCTACACCTTC,CAISTGQADNYGYTF
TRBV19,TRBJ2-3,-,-,TGTGCCAGTAGTATCGTTCGGGGGAGTGTTGTCGCAGATACGCAGTATTTT,CASSIVRGSVVADTQYF
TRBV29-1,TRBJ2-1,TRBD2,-,TGCAGCGGCCGAACTAGCGCGAGGGTCGAGCAGTTCTTC,CSGRTSARVEQFF
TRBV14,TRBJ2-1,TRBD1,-,TGTGCCAGCAGCTCCGGGACAGGGCTATACAATGAGCAGTTCTTC,CASSSGTGLYNEQFF
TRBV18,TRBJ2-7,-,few,TGTGCCAGCTCTCTAGCGACGAGCTCCTACGAGCAGTACTTC,CASSLATSSYEQYF
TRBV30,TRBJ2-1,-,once,TGTGCCTGGAGGGGGAGCTCCTACAATGAGCAGTTCTTC,CAWRGSSYNEQFF
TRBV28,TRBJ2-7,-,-,TGTGCCAGCAGTTTGATAGGGTCGGGGTTTCAGTACTTC,CASSLIGSGFQYF
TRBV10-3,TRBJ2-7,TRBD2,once,TGTGCCATCTCTAGGACTAGCGAATACGAGCAGTACTTC,CAISRTSEYEQYF
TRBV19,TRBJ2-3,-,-,TGTGCCAGTAGTGCCGGAGGGGGCGGCGCAGATACGCAGTATTTT,CASSAGGGGADTQYF
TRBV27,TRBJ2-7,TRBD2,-,TGTGCCAGCAAGCGAAGGCTAGCGGGATCCCCCGAGCAGTACTTC,CASKRRLAGSPEQYF
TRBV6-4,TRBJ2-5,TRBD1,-,TGTGCCAGCAGGGCCGGGACAGGGGCTCAGCAAGAGACCCAGTACTTC,CASRAGTGAQQETQYF
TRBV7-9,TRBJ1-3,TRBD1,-,TGTGCCAGCAGCTTAGCGACACAGGGGTACTCTGGAAACACCATATATTTT,CASSLATQGYSGNTIYF
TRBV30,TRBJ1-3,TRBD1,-,TGTGCCTGGAGTGCAGGACAGGCAAACTCTGGAAACACCATATATTTT,CAWSAGQANSGNTIYF
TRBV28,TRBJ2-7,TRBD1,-,TGTGCCAGCAGTTCCGGGACAGAACACTACGAGCAGTACTTC,CASSSGTEHYEQYF
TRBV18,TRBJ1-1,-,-,TGTGCCAGCTCACCGCGACAGACGAACACTGAAGCTTTCTTT,CASSPRQTNTEAFF
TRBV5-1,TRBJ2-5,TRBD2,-,TGCGCCAGCAGCTTGGGACTAGCGGGAGTAGGCCAAGAGACCCAGTACTTC,CASSLGLAGVGQETQYF
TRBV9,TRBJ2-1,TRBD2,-,TGTGCCAGCAGCGTAAGGGAAGCGGGAGGGCCTATGTGGAATGAGCAGTTCTTC,CASSVREAGGPMWNEQFF
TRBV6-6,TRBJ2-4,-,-,TGTGCCAGCAGCCAACTGGACCTAGCGCTAGTCAACATTCAGTACTTC,CASSQLDLALVNIQYF
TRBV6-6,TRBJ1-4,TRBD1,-,TGTGCCAGCAGTTATTCGCAATCGACAGGGAATGAAAAACTGTTTTTT,CASSYSQSTGNEKLFF
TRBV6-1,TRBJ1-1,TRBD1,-,TGTGCCAGCAGTGTGTCGGGACAGGGGACTGAAGCTTTCTTT,CASSVSGQGTEAFF
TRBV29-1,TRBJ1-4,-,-,TGCAGCGTGACCCCCAGGGCAACTAATGAAAAACTGTTTTTT,CSVTPRATNEKLFF
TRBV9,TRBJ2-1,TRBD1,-,TGTGCCAGCAGTGTCGCCGGGACAGGGTGGAATGAGCAGTTCTTC,CASSVAGTGWNEQFF
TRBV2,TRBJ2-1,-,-,TGTGCCAGCAGCATGACTCGCAATGAGCAGTTCTTC,CASSMTRNEQFF
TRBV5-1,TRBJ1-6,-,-,TGCGCCAGCAGCTCGACTAGGGATTCACCCCTCCACTTT,CASSSTRDSPLHF
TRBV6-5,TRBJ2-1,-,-,TGTGCCAGCAGTTACTCCAAAGGACAGCCGGTCTTC,CASSYSKGQPVF
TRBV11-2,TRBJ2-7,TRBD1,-,TGTGCCAGCAGCACCCGACAGGGGAGCGAGCAGTACTTC,CASSTRQGSEQYF
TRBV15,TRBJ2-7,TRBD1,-,TGTGCCACCAGCCGAGACCGGGACAGATACTACGAGCAGTACTTC,CATSRDRDRYYEQYF
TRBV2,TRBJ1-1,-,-,TGTGCCAGCCGGGGACTTAGCCCTGAAGCTTTCTTT,CASRGLSPEAFF
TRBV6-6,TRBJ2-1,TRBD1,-,TGTGCCAGCAGTTACTCTAGGACAGGGGGCGGGGAGCAGTTCTTC,CASSYSRTGGGEQFF
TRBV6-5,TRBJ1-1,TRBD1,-,TGTGCCAGCATCAAGGGGACAGGTGAAGCTTTCTTT,CASIKGTGEAFF
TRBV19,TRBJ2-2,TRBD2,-,TGTGCCAGTAGTATAGGGCAAGCGGGAGGGCCTGGGGAGCTGTTTTTT,CASSIGQAGGPGELFF
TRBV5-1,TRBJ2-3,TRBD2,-,TGCGCCAGCAGCGGGAAACTAGCGGGGAACACAGATACGCAGTATTTT,CASSGKLAGNTDTQYF
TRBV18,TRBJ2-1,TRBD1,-,TGTGCCAGCTCACGTACTACGCCGGGACAGGGATCCTACAATGAGCAGTTCTTC,CASSRTTPGQGSYNEQFF
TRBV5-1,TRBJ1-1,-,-,TGCGCCAGCAGCTTGAGGGGAGGCACTGAAGCTTTCTTT,CASSLRGGTEAFF
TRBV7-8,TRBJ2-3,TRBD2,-,TGTGCCAGCAGCTTACTAGCGGGAGGACCAGATACGCAGTATTTT,CASSLLAGGPDTQYF
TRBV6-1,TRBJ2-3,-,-,TGTGCCAGCAGTGCACAGGCCCTAAGCACAGATACGCAGTATTTT,CASSAQALSTDTQYF
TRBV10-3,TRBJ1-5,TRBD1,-,TGTGCCATCAGCACACAGGGGATTAGCAATCAGCCCCAGCATTTT,CAISTQGISNQPQHF
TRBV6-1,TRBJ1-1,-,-,TGTGCCAGCAGTGGAGGGTTCGACACTGAAGCTTTCTTT,CASSGGFDTEAFF
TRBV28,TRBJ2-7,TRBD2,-,TGTGCCAGCAGTCCCGAGCGGGGATCCTACGAGCAGTACTTC,CASSPERGSYEQYF
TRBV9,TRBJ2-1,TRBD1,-,TGTGCCAGCAGCGTCGACCCCAGGGGGAAAGACAATGAGCAGTTCTTC,CASSVDPRGKDNEQFF
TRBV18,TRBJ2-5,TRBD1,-,TGTGCCAGCTCACCACCTGGGACAGGACAAGAGACCCAGTACTTC,CASSPPGTGQETQYF
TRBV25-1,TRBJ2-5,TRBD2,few,TGTGCCAGCAGTGCCTACCGCCTAGCGGGAGACGAGACCCAGTACTTC,CASSAYRLAGDETQYF
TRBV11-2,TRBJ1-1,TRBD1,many,TGTGCCAGCAGCTTACAGGGGGGAACTGAAGCTTTCTTT,CASSLQGGTEAFF
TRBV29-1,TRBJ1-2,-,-,TGCAGCGTCGTGCAGGAGGGGACGGGCGGCTACACCTTC,CSVVQEGTGGYTF
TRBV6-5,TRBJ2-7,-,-,TGTGCCAGCAGTTACTCGCCAGGGTCATCCCACGAGCAGTACTTC,CASSYSPGSSHEQYF
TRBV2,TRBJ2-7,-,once,TGTGCCAGCAGTGACATGCGGTACGAGCAGTACTTC,CASSDMRYEQYF
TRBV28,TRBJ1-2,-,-,TGTGCCAGCAGTCGAGAAGGGTTGCAGGGGCCGAAAGCCTATGGCTACACCTTC,CASSREGLQGPKAYGYTF